Listed below are T cell receptor beta chains from one sample, sequenced in a study of cytomegalovirus exposure and HLA in healthy donors. Produced via immunoSEQ multiplex PCR; TCRdb's table is partial and in-frame only. With around 76,000 clones in the sample, the ten largest clones hold 1.5%. What was sequenced was PBMCs. These receptors were obtained from a woman aged 55 to 70 in good health and CMV-seronegative. Both conserved end residues are part of each CDR3. A D gene is named only where the DNA matches it firmly.

j_call | v_call | d_call | cdr3_aa | cdr3_nt
TRBJ2-1 | TRBV20-1 | NA | CSALYNEQFF | TGCAGTGCCCTCTACAATGAGCAGTTCTTC
TRBJ2-6 | TRBV19 | TRBD2 | CASGGLAGAGGANVLTF | TGTGCCAGTGGGGGACTAGCGGGAGCTGGTGGGGCCAACGTCCTGACTTTC
TRBJ1-5 | TRBV28 | NA | CASSSLGRANQPQHF | TGTGCCAGCAGTTCCCTCGGCAGGGCCAATCAGCCCCAGCATTTT
TRBJ1-5 | TRBV9 | NA | CASSVGDRPNQPQHF | TGTGCCAGCAGCGTGGGTGACAGGCCAAATCAGCCCCAGCATTTT
TRBJ2-7 | TRBV5-1 | TRBD2 | CASRQTSGNMYEQYF | TGCGCCAGCAGACAAACTAGCGGGAACATGTACGAGCAGTACTTC
TRBJ1-1 | TRBV7-6 | NA | CASSLGRGGAATEAFF | TGTGCCAGCAGCTTAGGCCGTGGGGGGGCGGCCACTGAAGCTTTCTTT
TRBJ2-5 | TRBV5-1 | TRBD2 | CASSLVIRTSGGSQETQYF | TGCGCCAGCAGCTTGGTTATCCGGACTAGCGGGGGATCCCAAGAGACCCAGTACTTC
TRBJ1-1 | TRBV4-1 | TRBD1 | CASSQDGTGTEAFF | TGCGCCAGCAGCCAAGATGGGACAGGGACTGAAGCTTTCTTT
TRBJ1-2 | TRBV6-1 | TRBD1 | CASSERVSSGQSRPYGYTF | TGTGCCAGCAGTGAAAGGGTTAGTTCGGGACAGTCAAGACCCTATGGCTACACCTTC
TRBJ1-4 | TRBV11-2 | NA | CASSFGQFRELFF | TGTGCCAGCAGCTTTGGACAGTTCAGGGAACTGTTTTTT
TRBJ2-3 | TRBV30 | NA | CAWGEDTQYF | TGTGCCTGGGGAGAAGATACGCAGTATTTT
TRBJ1-2 | TRBV6-6 | TRBD1 | CASRTGTGDYGYTF | TGTGCCAGCAGGACCGGGACAGGGGACTATGGCTACACCTTC
TRBJ2-5 | TRBV28 | NA | CASTGNNGKGEETQYF | TGTGCCAGCACCGGGAATAACGGGAAGGGGGAAGAGACCCAGTACTTC
TRBJ2-7 | TRBV29-1 | TRBD2 | CSVTAGGHEQYF | TGCAGCGTAACCGCGGGGGGCCACGAGCAGTACTTC
TRBJ2-1 | TRBV7-8 | NA | CASIPGGLNNEQFF | TGTGCCAGCATCCCGGGGGGCCTAAACAATGAGCAGTTCTTC
TRBJ2-7 | TRBV4-1 | TRBD2 | CASSQEGTSGLYEQYF | TGCGCCAGCAGCCAAGAAGGGACTAGCGGTCTCTACGAGCAGTACTTC
TRBJ1-2 | TRBV27 | NA | CASSLSISGGSSYGYTF | TGTGCCAGCAGTTTATCGATCTCGGGGGGCAGTTCGTATGGCTACACCTTC
TRBJ2-7 | TRBV7-2 | NA | CASSLLGGGFYEQYF | TGTGCCAGCAGCTTACTGGGCGGAGGCTTCTACGAGCAGTACTTC
TRBJ1-1 | TRBV7-6 | NA | CASSLYRETEAFF | TGTGCCAGCAGCTTGTACAGGGAGACTGAAGCTTTCTTT
TRBJ2-7 | TRBV14 | TRBD1 | CASSLGQRATGEYF | TGTGCCAGCAGCCTGGGACAGCGTGCCACCGGGGAGTACTTC
TRBJ2-3 | TRBV2 | TRBD2 | CASSNSGPSGRGLVTDTQYF | TGTGCCAGCAGCAACTCGGGGCCTAGCGGGAGGGGTTTGGTGACAGATACGCAGTATTTT
TRBJ2-7 | TRBV19 | TRBD2 | CASSGASGTDEQYF | TGTGCCAGTAGTGGCGCTAGCGGGACAGACGAGCAGTACTTC